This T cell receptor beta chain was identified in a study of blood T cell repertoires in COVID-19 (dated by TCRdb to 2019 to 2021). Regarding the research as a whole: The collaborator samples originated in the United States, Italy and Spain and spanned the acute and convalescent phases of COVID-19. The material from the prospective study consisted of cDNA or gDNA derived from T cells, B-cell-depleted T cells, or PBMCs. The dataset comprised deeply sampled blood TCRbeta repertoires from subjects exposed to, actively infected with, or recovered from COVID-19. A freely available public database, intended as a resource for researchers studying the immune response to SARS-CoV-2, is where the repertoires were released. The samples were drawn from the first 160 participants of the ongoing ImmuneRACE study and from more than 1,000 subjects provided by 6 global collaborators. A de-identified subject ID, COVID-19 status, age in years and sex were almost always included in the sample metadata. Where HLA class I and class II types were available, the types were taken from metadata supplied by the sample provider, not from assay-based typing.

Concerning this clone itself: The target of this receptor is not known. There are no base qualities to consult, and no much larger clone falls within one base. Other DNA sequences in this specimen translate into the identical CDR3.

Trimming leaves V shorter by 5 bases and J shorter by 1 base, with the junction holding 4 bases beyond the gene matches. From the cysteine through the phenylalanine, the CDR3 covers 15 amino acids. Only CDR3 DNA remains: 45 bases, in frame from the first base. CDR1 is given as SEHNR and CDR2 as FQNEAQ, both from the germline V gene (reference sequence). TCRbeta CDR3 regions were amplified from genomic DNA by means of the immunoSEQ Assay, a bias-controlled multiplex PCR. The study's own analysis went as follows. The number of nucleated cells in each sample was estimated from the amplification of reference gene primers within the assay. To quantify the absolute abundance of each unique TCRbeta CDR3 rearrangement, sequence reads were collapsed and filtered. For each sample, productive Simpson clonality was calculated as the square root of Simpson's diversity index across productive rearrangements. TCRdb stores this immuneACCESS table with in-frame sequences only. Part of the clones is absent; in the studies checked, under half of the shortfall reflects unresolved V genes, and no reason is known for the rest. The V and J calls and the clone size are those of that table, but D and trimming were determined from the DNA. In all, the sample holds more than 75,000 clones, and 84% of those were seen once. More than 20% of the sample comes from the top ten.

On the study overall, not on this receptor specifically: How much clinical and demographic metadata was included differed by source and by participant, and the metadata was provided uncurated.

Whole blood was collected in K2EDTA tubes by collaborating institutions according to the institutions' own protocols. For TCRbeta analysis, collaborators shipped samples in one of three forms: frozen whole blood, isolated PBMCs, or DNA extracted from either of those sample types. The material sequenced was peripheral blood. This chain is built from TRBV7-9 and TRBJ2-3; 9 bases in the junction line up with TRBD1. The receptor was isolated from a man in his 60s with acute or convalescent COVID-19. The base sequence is TGTGCCAGCAGCCCCGGACAGGGGCGCACAGATACGCAGTATTTT. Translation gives CASSPGQGRTDTQYF.